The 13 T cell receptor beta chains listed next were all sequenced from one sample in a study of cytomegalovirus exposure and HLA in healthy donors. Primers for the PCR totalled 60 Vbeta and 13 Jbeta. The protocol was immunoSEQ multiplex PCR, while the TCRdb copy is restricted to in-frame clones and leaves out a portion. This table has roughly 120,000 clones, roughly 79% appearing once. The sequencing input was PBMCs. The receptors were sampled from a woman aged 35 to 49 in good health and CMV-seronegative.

DNA of the CDR3: TGCAGTGCTAGTAGCAGGGAAAAGCAGTTCTTC. As protein: CSASSREKQFF. This chain uses TRBV20-1 with TRBJ2-1, with D tentatively TRBD1 (5 bases). The CDR3 has 11 residues. Germline assignment: CDR1 DFQATT and CDR2 SNEGSKA (reference sequence). Trimming removed 3 bases at V and 11 bases at J, with 11 bases between.

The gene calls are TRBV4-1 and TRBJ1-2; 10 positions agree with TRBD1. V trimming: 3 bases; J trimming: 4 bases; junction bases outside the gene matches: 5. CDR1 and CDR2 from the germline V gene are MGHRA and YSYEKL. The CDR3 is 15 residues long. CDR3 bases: TGCGCCAGCAGCCAGACAGGGGGCCCTATCTATGGCTACACCTTC. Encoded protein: CASSQTGGPIYGYTF.

The CDR3 loop is CASSPDIGSYNEQFF. Written as DNA, the CDR3 is TGTGCCAGCTCACCAGACATTGGCTCCTACAATGAGCAGTTCTTC. The rearrangement links TRBV18 to TRBJ2-1; no clear D gene. Between the trimmed V and J ends, which lost 2 bases and 0 bases, there was a span of 8 bases. The germline gives CDR1 KGHSH, CDR2 LQKENI. The length of the CDR3 is 15 residues.

In nucleotides, the CDR3 is TGTGCCAGCAGTACCAAGCCGGGACAGGGGCCCTACGAGCAGTACTTC. This encodes CASSTKPGQGPYEQYF. This sequence joins TRBV27 and TRBJ2-7, with TRBD1 matching over 10 bases. The CDR3 spans 16 residues. Germline V lookup: CDR1 MNHEY, CDR2 SMNVEV (reference sequence). Trimming cost V 5 bases and J 2 bases; bases outside gene matches: 9.

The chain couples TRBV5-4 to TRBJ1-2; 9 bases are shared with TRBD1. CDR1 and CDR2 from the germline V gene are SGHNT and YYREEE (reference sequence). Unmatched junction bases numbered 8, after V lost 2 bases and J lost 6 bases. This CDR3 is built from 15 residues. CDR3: CASSFLDRGFDGYTF. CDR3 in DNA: TGTGCCAGCAGCTTCTTAGACAGGGGGTTCGATGGCTACACCTTC. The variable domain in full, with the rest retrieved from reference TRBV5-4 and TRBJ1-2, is ETGVTQSPTHLIKTRGQQVTLRCSSQSGHNTVSWYQQALGQGPQFIFQYYREEENGRGNFPPRFSGLQFPNYSSELNVNALELDDSALYLCASSFLDRGFDGYTFGSGTRLTVV.

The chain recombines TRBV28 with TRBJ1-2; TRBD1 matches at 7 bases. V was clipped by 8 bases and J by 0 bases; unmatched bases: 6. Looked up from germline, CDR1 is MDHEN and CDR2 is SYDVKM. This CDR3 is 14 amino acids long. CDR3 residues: CASCRTGTNYGYTF. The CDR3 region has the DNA TGTGCCAGCTGCCGGACAGGAACTAACTATGGCTACACCTTC.

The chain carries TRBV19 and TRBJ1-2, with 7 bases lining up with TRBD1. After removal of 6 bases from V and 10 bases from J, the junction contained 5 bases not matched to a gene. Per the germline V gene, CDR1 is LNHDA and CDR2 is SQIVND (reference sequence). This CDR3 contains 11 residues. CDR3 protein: CASRGQSVYTF. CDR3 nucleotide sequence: TGTGCCAGTAGGGGACAGTCAGTCTACACCTTC.

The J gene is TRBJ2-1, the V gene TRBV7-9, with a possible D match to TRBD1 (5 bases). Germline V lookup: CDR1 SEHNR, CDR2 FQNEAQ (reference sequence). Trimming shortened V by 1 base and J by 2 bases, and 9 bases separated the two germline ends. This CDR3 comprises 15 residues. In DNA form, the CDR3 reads TGTGCCAGCAGCTTAGTTCAGGGCACCTACAATGAGCAGTTCTTC. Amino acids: CASSLVQGTYNEQFF.

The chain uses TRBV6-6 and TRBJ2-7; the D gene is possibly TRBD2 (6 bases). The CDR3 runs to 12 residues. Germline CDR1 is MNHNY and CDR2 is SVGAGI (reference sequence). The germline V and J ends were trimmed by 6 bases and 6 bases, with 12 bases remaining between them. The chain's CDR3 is CASRRGTVEQYF. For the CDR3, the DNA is TGTGCCAGCAGACGCGGGACGGTCGAGCAGTACTTC.

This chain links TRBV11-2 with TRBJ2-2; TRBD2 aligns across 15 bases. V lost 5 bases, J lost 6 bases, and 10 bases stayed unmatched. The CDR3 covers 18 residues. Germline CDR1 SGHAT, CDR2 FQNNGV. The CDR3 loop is CASSPPGLAGGRAGELFF. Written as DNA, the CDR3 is TGTGCCAGCAGCCCCCCCGGACTAGCGGGGGGGCGGGCCGGGGAGCTGTTTTTT.

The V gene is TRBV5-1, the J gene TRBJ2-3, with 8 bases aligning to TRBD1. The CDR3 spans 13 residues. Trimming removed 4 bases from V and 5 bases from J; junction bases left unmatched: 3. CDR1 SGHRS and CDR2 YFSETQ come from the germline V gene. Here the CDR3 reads CASSKDREDTQYF. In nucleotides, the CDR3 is TGCGCCAGCAGCAAGGACAGGGAAGATACGCAGTATTTT.

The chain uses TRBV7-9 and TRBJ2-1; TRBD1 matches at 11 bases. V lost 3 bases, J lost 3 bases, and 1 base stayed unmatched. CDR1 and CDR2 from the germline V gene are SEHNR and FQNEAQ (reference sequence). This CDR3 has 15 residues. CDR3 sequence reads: CASSLGQGDYNEQFF. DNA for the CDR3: TGTGCCAGCAGCTTGGGACAGGGGGACTACAATGAGCAGTTCTTC. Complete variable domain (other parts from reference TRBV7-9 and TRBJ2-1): DTGVSQNPRHKITKRGQNVTFRCDPISEHNRLYWYRQTLGQGPEFLTYFQNEAQLEKSRLLSDRFSAERPKGSFSTLEIQRTEQGDSAMYLCASSLGQGDYNEQFFGPGTRLTVL.

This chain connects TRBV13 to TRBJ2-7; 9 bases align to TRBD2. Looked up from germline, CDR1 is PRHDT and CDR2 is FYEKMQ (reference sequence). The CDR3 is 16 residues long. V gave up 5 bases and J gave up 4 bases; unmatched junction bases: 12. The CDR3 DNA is TGTGCCAGCAGCAAAGGTCTAGCGGGGCTGACTTACGAGCAGTACTTC. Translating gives CASSKGLAGLTYEQYF.